Presented here are 14 T cell receptor beta chains from one specimen sequenced in a study of blood T cell repertoires in COVID-19. Sequencing was performed with immunoSEQ multiplex PCR; in TCRdb, only in-frame clones are kept and a portion is missing. The repertoire holds tens of thousands of clones, around 87% seen once, with 15% in the top ten. The sample consisted of peripheral blood. These receptors were taken from a male donor with acute or convalescent COVID-19.

V gene TRBV30 combines with J gene TRBJ1-2; TRBD1 matches 7 bases. V lost 3 bases, J lost 1 base, and 5 bases stayed unmatched. Germline CDR1 reads GTSNPN; CDR2 reads SVGIG (reference sequence). The CDR3 totals 14 residues. DNA for the CDR3: TGTGCCTGGAGCCCGGGACAGTTTAACTATGGCTACACCTTC. Amino acid sequence: CAWSPGQFNYGYTF. The full variable domain, rest sourced from reference TRBV30 and TRBJ1-2, is SQTIHQWPATLVQPVGSPLSLECTVEGTSNPNLYWYRQAAGRGLQLLFYSVGIGQISSEVPQNLSASRPQDRQFILSSKKLLLSDSGFYLCAWSPGQFNYGYTFGSGTRLTVV.

The J gene is TRBJ2-7, the V gene TRBV19, with 11 nucleotides matching TRBD1. The CDR3 is 16 residues long. The V and J ends lost 4 bases and 2 bases, in that order; junction bases with no gene match: 7. Germline V CDR1 and CDR2: LNHDA, SQIVND (reference sequence). The CDR3 protein is CASSTEWGQGAYEQYF. CDR3 in DNA: TGTGCCAGTAGTACCGAGTGGGGACAGGGGGCCTACGAGCAGTACTTC.

This clone was recorded once. J is TRBJ1-3 and V is TRBV4-1; no clear D gene. CDR1 is MGHRA and CDR2 is YSYEKL in the germline V gene. The V end lost 0 bases, the J end lost 0 bases, and 15 bases lay between the germline ends. The CDR3 consists of 18 residues. For the CDR3, the DNA is TGCGCCAGCAGCCAAGATCAAGGCCTAGAACCCTCTGGAAACACCATATATTTT. Protein: CASSQDQGLEPSGNTIYF.

CDR3 bases: TGTGCCAGCAGTGATAGAGCCTTCTATAATTCACCCCTCCACTTT. Translating it yields CASSDRAFYNSPLHF. The J gene is TRBJ1-6, the V gene TRBV6-1; unclear D gene. This CDR3 spans 15 amino acids. The V end was cut by 3 bases, the J end by 3 bases, with 9 bases between. Germline assignment: CDR1 MNHNS and CDR2 SASEGT.

V usage is TRBV5-1 and J usage is TRBJ1-1, with D possibly TRBD1 on 6 matching bases. The CDR3 has 14 amino acids. V was trimmed by 0 bases and J by 6 bases, leaving 12 bases between them. Germline CDR1 reads SGHRS; CDR2 reads YFSETQ. Written as DNA, the CDR3 is TGCGCCAGCAGCTTGGTTCAGGGGATCCCTGAAGCTTTCTTT. The encoded protein is CASSLVQGIPEAFF.

This clone was observed a single time. The chain uses TRBV18 and TRBJ1-2; 8 positions match TRBD1. V was clipped by 4 bases and J by 4 bases; unmatched bases: 11. CDR3 length: 16 amino acids. Germline-derived CDR1 and CDR2 are KGHSH and LQKENI. CDR3 nucleotides: TGTGCCAGCTCACGCGAGACAGGGGACCGCGGCTATGGCTACACCTTC. This codes for CASSRETGDRGYGYTF.

The chain links TRBV5-8 to TRBJ1-5; D remains unclear. The V and J ends lost 2 bases and 2 bases respectively, with 8 bases between them. This CDR3 is 14 amino acids long. Germline assignment: CDR1 SGHTS and CDR2 YDEGEE. The CDR3 DNA is TGTGCCAGCAGCTTTCGCGGGGGCAATCAGCCCCAGCATTTT. Translation: CASSFRGGNQPQHF.

V and J are TRBV5-5 and TRBJ2-5, with no clear D. The germline gives CDR1 SGHKS, CDR2 YYEKEE (reference sequence). V shed 0 bases and J shed 0 bases, with 9 bases lying between them. The CDR3 sequence is 15 residues long. CDR3 in DNA: TGTGCCAGCAGCTTGGTTGCGTCGTACCAAGAGACCCAGTACTTC. Translating it yields CASSLVASYQETQYF. The full variable domain, with the rest looked up from reference TRBV5-5 and TRBJ2-5, is DAGVTQSPTHLIKTRGQQVTLRCSPISGHKSVSWYQQVLGQGPQFIFQYYEKEERGRGNFPDRFSARQFPNYSSELNVNALLLGDSALYLCASSLVASYQETQYFGPGTRLLVL.

This clone was seen more than once but under ten times. The chain has TRBV6-4 and TRBJ1-5; D might be TRBD1 (6 bases). V lost 3 bases and J 5 bases, leaving 14 bases between the germline ends. Germline CDR1 reads MRHNA; CDR2 reads SNTAGT. This CDR3 is built from 15 residues. CDR3 nucleotide sequence: TGTGCCAGCAGTGAACAACAGGGCCCCCATCAGCCCCAGCATTTT. Translated: CASSEQQGPHQPQHF.

The CDR3: CASSPGLEVRYF. CDR3 DNA: TGTGCCAGCTCACCCGGACTAGAAGTAAGGTATTTT. The chain couples TRBV18 to TRBJ2-3, with 7 bases aligning to TRBD2. Germline assignment: CDR1 KGHSH and CDR2 LQKENI. V trimming: 3 bases; J trimming: 14 bases; junction bases outside the gene matches: 8. The length of the CDR3 is 12 residues.

This sequence joins TRBV27 and TRBJ1-2, with D possibly TRBD1 on 5 matching bases. Germline V gene data show CDR1 as MNHEY and CDR2 as SMNVEV (reference sequence). V was shortened by 6 bases and J by 6 bases, with 11 bases between the two germline ends. This CDR3 contains 12 residues. CDR3 loop: CASRQGGDGYTF. CDR3 in DNA: TGTGCCAGCAGGCAGGGTGGCGATGGCTACACCTTC.

The gene calls are TRBV4-1 and TRBJ2-7; 9 bases are shared with TRBD1. CDR3 size: 15 residues. Losses at the gene ends were 1 base for V and 4 bases for J; bases not matched to a gene: 5. In germline, CDR1 is MGHRA, CDR2 YSYEKL. The CDR3: CASSQVGQGLYEQYF. Written as DNA, the CDR3 is TGCGCCAGCAGCCAAGTAGGACAGGGGCTGTACGAGCAGTACTTC.

The rearrangement joins TRBV6-1 to TRBJ1-1, with TRBD1 identical over 7 bases. V lost 2 bases, J lost 4 bases, and 1 base stayed unmatched. The CDR3 has 13 residues. The germline gives CDR1 MNHNS, CDR2 SASEGT. This CDR3 is CASSERGPTEAFF. The CDR3 DNA reads TGTGCCAGCAGTGAAAGGGGGCCCACTGAAGCTTTCTTT.

This chain joins TRBV6-5 and TRBJ1-1; 10 nucleotides line up with TRBD1. The V gene's germline CDR1 is MNHEY and CDR2 SVGAGI. After removal of 8 bases from V and 7 bases from J, the junction contained 4 bases not matched to a gene. The CDR3 extends over 12 amino acids. The CDR3 region has the DNA TGTGCCAGCGGACAGGGGGATAGTGAAGCTTTCTTT. Translating gives CASGQGDSEAFF.